This T cell receptor (beta chain) came from a study of blood T cell repertoires in COVID-19. The overall study: PBMCs, B-cell-depleted T cells, or T cells provided the cDNA or gDNA that made up the material.

In germline, CDR1 is MGHDK, CDR2 SYGVNS. The V end lost 8 bases, the J end lost 4 bases, and 14 bases lay between the germline ends. The CDR3 totals 14 residues. The method was immunoSEQ multiplex PCR; TCRdb's version includes in-frame clones alone and lacks a portion of them. The sample yields under 75,000 clones, 80% to 90% seen once. The sample taken for sequencing was peripheral blood. The clonotype was recovered from a woman over 75 with active COVID-19. The chain employs TRBV25-1 and TRBJ2-2; possibly TRBD1 for D (5 bases). The CDR3 sequence is CASGARYPTGELFF. The CDR3 nucleotides read TGTGCCAGCGGGGCCCGTTATCCCACCGGGGAGCTGTTTTTT.